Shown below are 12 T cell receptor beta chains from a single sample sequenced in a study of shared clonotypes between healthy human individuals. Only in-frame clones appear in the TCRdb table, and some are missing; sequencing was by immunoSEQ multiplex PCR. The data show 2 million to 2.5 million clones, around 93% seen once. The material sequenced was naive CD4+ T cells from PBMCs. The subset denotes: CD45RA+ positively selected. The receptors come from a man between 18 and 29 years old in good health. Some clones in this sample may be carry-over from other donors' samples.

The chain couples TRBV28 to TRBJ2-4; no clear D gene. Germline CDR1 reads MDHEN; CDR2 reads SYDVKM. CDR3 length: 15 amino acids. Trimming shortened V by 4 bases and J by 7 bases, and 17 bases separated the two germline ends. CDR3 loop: CASSYIRETLNIQYF. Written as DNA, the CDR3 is TGTGCCAGCAGTTATATTCGTGAGACTCTGAACATTCAGTACTTC.

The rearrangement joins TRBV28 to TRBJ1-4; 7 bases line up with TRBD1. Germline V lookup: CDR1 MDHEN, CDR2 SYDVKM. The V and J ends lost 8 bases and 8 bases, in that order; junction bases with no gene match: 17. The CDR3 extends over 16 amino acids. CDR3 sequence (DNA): TGTGCCAGCGAAGTTTCGGGGCGAGGGGGCGACGAAAAACTGTTTTTT. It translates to CASEVSGRGGDEKLFF.

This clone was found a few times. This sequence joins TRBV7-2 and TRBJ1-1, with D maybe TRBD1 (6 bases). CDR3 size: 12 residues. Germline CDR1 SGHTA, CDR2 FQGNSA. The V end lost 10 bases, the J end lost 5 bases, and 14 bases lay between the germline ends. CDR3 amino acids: CATSEGGTEAFF. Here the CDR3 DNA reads TGTGCCACCTCAGAAGGGGGAACTGAAGCTTTCTTT.

The CDR3 DNA follows: TGTGCCAGCTTCCCCCCCCGGGGGCGAGTCAACGAGCAGTACTTC. Translating gives CASFPPRGRVNEQYF. V gene TRBV27 combines with J gene TRBJ2-7; possibly TRBD1 or TRBD2 for D (6 bases each). The CDR3 is made up of 15 amino acids. V lost 8 bases and J 5 bases, leaving 22 bases between the germline ends. The germline V gene encodes CDR1 MNHEY and CDR2 SMNVEV (reference sequence).

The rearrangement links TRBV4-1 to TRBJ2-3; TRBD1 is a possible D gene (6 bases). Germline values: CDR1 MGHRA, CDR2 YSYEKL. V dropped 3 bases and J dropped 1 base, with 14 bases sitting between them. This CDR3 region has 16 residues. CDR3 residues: CASSHEQGAGTDTQYF. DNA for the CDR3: TGCGCCAGCAGCCACGAACAGGGTGCAGGCACAGATACGCAGTATTTT.

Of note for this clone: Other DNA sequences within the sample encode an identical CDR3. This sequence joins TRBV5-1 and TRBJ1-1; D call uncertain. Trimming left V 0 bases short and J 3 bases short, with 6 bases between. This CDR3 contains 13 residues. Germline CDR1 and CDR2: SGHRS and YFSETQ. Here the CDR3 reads CASSLAPDTEAFF. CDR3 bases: TGCGCCAGCAGCTTGGCACCCGACACTGAAGCTTTCTTT.

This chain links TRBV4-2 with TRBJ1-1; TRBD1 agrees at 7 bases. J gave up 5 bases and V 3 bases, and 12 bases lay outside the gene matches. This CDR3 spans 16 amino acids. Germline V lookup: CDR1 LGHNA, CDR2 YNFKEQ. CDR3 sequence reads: CASSHGGIQGKTEAFF. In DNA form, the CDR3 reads TGTGCCAGCAGCCACGGCGGGATACAGGGGAAAACTGAAGCTTTCTTT.

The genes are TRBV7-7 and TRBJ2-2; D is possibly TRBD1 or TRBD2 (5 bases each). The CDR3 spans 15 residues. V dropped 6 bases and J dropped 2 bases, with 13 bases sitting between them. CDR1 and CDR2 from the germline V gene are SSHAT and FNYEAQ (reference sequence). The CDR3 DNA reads TGTGCCAGCAGTCCCGTCCGGGGCAACACCGGGGAGCTGTTTTTT. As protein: CASSPVRGNTGELFF.

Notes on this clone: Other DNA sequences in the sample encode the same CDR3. Written as DNA, the CDR3 is TGTGCCAGCAGCCCACCCTCAACAGATACGCAGTATTTT. Protein: CASSPPSTDTQYF. The chain combines TRBV7-3 with TRBJ2-3, with D hard to call. CDR3 length equals 13 residues. V was shortened by 5 bases and J by 3 bases, with 9 bases between the two germline ends. Germline CDR1 SGHTA, CDR2 FQGTGA. Full variable domain (remainder filled in from reference TRBV7-3 and TRBJ2-3): GAGVSQTPSNKVTEKGKYVELRCDPISGHTALYWYRQSLGQGPEFLIYFQGTGAADDSGLPNDRFFAVRPEGSVSTLKIQRTERGDSAVYLCASSPPSTDTQYFGPGTRLTVL.

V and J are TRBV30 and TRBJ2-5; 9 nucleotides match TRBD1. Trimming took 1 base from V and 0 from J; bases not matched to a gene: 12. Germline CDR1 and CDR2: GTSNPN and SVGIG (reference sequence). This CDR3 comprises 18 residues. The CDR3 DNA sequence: TGTGCCTGGAGTGGGGGAGCCCGGGACAGGGAGGACCAAGAGACCCAGTACTTC. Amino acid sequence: CAWSGGARDREDQETQYF.

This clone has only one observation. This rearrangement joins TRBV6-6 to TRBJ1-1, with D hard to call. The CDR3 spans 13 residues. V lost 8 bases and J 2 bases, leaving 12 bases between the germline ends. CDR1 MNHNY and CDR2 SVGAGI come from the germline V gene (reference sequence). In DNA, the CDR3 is TGTGCCAGCCAACAACAAAGTAACACTGAAGCTTTCTTT. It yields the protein CASQQQSNTEAFF.

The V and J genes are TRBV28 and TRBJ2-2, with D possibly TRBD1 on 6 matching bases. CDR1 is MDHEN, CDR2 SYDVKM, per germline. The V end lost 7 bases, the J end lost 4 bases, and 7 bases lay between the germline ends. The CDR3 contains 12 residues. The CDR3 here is CASNRATGELFF. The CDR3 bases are TGTGCCAGCAACAGGGCCACCGGGGAGCTGTTTTTT.